Listed below are T cell receptor beta chains from one sample, sequenced in a study of T cell changes during pregnancy in multiple sclerosis. Sequencing used immunoSEQ multiplex PCR; TCRdb keeps in-frame clones, though not all of them. Found here are around 50,000 clones, about 90% of them singletons; the top ten hold under 2%. The sample in question was peripheral blood, obtained in the first trimester of pregnancy. The origin of the receptors is a female donor with multiple sclerosis, enrolled in a pregnancy study. Each CDR3 is given with its conserved first and last residue. A D gene is named only where the DNA matches it firmly. Clone size appears in some rows only: once, few, many, or a class for an expanded clone.

V gene,J gene,clone size,D gene,CDR3 length,CDR3 DNA,CDR3 protein
TRBV2,TRBJ1-5,NA,NA,13,TGTGCCAGCAGTGAATCGGTAGTACAGCCCCAGCATTTT,CASSESVVQPQHF
TRBV15,TRBJ2-1,NA,TRBD2,15,TGTGCCACCAGCCAAACTAGCGGGGCTTACAATGAGCAGTTCTTC,CATSQTSGAYNEQFF
TRBV18,TRBJ2-1,NA,TRBD2,15,TGTGCCAGCTCCCCGCTAGCGGGGGGGCGTAATGAGCAGTTCTTC,CASSPLAGGRNEQFF
TRBV4-2,TRBJ1-6,NA,NA,17,TGTGCCAGCAGCCTCTTGGGCGGGGGAGGGAATAATTCACCCCTCCACTTT,CASSLLGGGGNNSPLHF
TRBV9,TRBJ2-1,NA,TRBD2,16,TGTGCCAGCAGCGTACAGGGTAGCGGGGGACACAATGAGCAGTTCTTC,CASSVQGSGGHNEQFF
TRBV7-2,TRBJ2-1,NA,NA,13,TGTGCCAGTACGGAGGGGCGACACAATGAGCAGTTCTTC,CASTEGRHNEQFF
TRBV30,TRBJ2-2,NA,TRBD1,15,TGTGCCTGGAGTGGGAGGACAGGATACACCGGGGAGCTGTTTTTT,CAWSGRTGYTGELFF
TRBV7-2,TRBJ1-2,once,NA,14,TGTGCCAGCAGCCCCAGCCTGGGGCCGGAGGGCTACACCTTC,CASSPSLGPEGYTF
TRBV14,TRBJ2-3,NA,NA,14,TGTGCCAGCAGTAGGGGTTATAGCACAGATACGCAGTATTTT,CASSRGYSTDTQYF
TRBV9,TRBJ2-5,NA,NA,14,TGTGCCAGCAGCGTGGGCCAGGGTAAAGAGACCCAGTACTTC,CASSVGQGKETQYF
TRBV9,TRBJ2-3,NA,NA,12,TGTGCCAGCAGCCCCCCCCGGGGTACGCAGTATTTT,CASSPPRGTQYF
TRBV2,TRBJ1-5,NA,NA,14,TGTGCCAGCAGTGGACAGGCGTCCAGCCAGCCCCAGCATTTT,CASSGQASSQPQHF
TRBV9,TRBJ2-3,NA,TRBD2,18,TGTGCCAGCAGCGTGGCCATAACTAGCGGGGGTGTAACAGATACGCAGTATTTT,CASSVAITSGGVTDTQYF
TRBV14,TRBJ1-1,NA,TRBD1,14,TGTGCCAGCAACCGACAGGGATTTAACACTGAAGCTTTCTTT,CASNRQGFNTEAFF
TRBV9,TRBJ2-6,NA,NA,16,TGTGCCAGCAGCGAGGAGGGGGGGGCTGGGGCCAACGTCCTGACTTTC,CASSEEGGAGANVLTF
TRBV19,TRBJ1-5,NA,TRBD1,15,TGTGCCAGTAGTATAGGAGACAGGGTCGGTGGGCCCCAGCATTTT,CASSIGDRVGGPQHF
TRBV7-9,TRBJ1-1,NA,TRBD1,15,TGTGCCAGCAGCTTAGGGACAGGGGGCTTCACTGAAGCTTTCTTT,CASSLGTGGFTEAFF
TRBV11-2,TRBJ2-7,NA,NA,15,TGTGCCAGCAGCTTAGGGAATACCAGGGCCCACGAGCAGTACTTC,CASSLGNTRAHEQYF
TRBV18,TRBJ1-4,NA,NA,14,TGTGCCAGCTCACCACCCGGGGTCAGTGAAAAACTGTTTTTT,CASSPPGVSEKLFF
TRBV10-3,TRBJ1-5,few,NA,14,TGTGCCATCAGTGACAGGGGCGCAGGACAGCCCCAGCATTTT,CAISDRGAGQPQHF
TRBV27,TRBJ1-2,NA,TRBD1,18,TGTGCCAGCAGGATACTACATCCGGGACAGGGGCGGGACTATGGCTACACCTTC,CASRILHPGQGRDYGYTF
TRBV9,TRBJ2-2,medium-sized,TRBD2,15,TGTGCCAGCAGCGTAGAGACGGGGGGGACCGGGGAGCTGTTTTTT,CASSVETGGTGELFF
TRBV7-9,TRBJ2-3,NA,TRBD2,16,TGTGCCAGCAGCCCCCCTCTAGCGGCTAGCACAGATACGCAGTATTTT,CASSPPLAASTDTQYF
TRBV27,TRBJ1-1,NA,TRBD1,15,TGTGCCAGCAGTTTTTTAGGACAGGGATACACTGAAGCTTTCTTT,CASSFLGQGYTEAFF
TRBV4-3,TRBJ1-6,NA,NA,14,TGCGCCAGCAGCCAGCAGGGTTCGAATTCACCCCTCCACTTT,CASSQQGSNSPLHF
TRBV7-2,TRBJ1-2,NA,NA,14,TGTGCCAGCAGCCTCCTACAGGGTAGCTATGGCTACACCTTC,CASSLLQGSYGYTF
TRBV4-2,TRBJ1-3,NA,NA,13,TGTGCCAGCAGAAACCTCAGGGAAAACACCATATATTTT,CASRNLRENTIYF
TRBV5-6,TRBJ2-5,NA,NA,13,TGTGCCAGCAGCTTCCTAGACCAAGAGACCCAGTACTTC,CASSFLDQETQYF
TRBV4-3,TRBJ2-7,NA,NA,15,TGCGCCAGCAGCCTCATCCCAGGACGGACTTACGAGCAGTACTTC,CASSLIPGRTYEQYF
TRBV30,TRBJ1-4,NA,TRBD1,15,TGTGCCTGGAGTGAGGGACAGGGGGATAATGAAAAACTGTTTTTT,CAWSEGQGDNEKLFF
TRBV4-2,TRBJ2-7,NA,TRBD2,17,TGTGCCAGCAGCCATGACGGTAGCGGGGGGGACTCCTACGAGCAGTACTTC,CASSHDGSGGDSYEQYF
TRBV5-1,TRBJ1-2,NA,NA,14,TGCGCCAGCAGGACCGGCGGACAGAACTATGGCTACACCTTC,CASRTGGQNYGYTF
TRBV4-3,TRBJ1-2,NA,NA,15,TGCGCCAGCAGCCAAGGTCTGGGGGCAAAGTATGGCTACACCTTC,CASSQGLGAKYGYTF
TRBV7-9,TRBJ2-7,NA,TRBD2,14,TGTGCCAGCAGTTACGCCGGGCGGGGGTACGAGCAGTACTTC,CASSYAGRGYEQYF
TRBV19,TRBJ2-5,NA,TRBD2,17,TGTGCCAGTAGTATAAGGGCCGACGGGGGGGCCGAGGAGACCCAGTACTTC,CASSIRADGGAEETQYF
TRBV19,TRBJ2-4,NA,NA,15,TGTGCCAGTAAAGACAGAACTATAGCCAAAAACATTCAGTACTTC,CASKDRTIAKNIQYF
TRBV21-1,TRBJ1-5,NA,NA,17,TGTGCCAGCAGCAAAGGGGACAAAGACAGCCTCAATCAGCCCCAGCATTTT,CASSKGDKDSLNQPQHF
TRBV30,TRBJ1-4,NA,NA,14,TGTGCCTGGAGTATGACAGCACCCAATGAAAAACTGTTTTTT,CAWSMTAPNEKLFF
TRBV7-8,TRBJ1-2,NA,NA,12,TGTGCCAGCAGCTGGCGGACTGGGGGCTACACCTTC,CASSWRTGGYTF
TRBV2,TRBJ2-1,NA,TRBD2,14,TGTGCCAGTGCAGGGACGGGAGGTTACAATGAGCAGTTCTTC,CASAGTGGYNEQFF
TRBV30,TRBJ1-1,NA,TRBD1,13,TGTGCCTGGAGTGTTGACAGGGACACTGAAGCTTTCTTT,CAWSVDRDTEAFF
TRBV5-4,TRBJ2-5,NA,NA,15,TGTGCCAGCAGCTCGGGCGGGGGCGTCTGGGAGACCCAGTACTTC,CASSSGGGVWETQYF
TRBV29-1,TRBJ1-2,NA,NA,13,TGCAGCGTTGTGTCGGGAGTTCTCTATGGCTACACCTTC,CSVVSGVLYGYTF
TRBV6-5,TRBJ1-2,once,NA,16,TGTGCCAGCAGTTACTCGTGGGCTACGGAACCTGATGGCTACACCTTC,CASSYSWATEPDGYTF
TRBV7-3,TRBJ2-3,NA,NA,13,TGTGCCAGCAGCTTCCCTAGCACAGATACGCAGTATTTT,CASSFPSTDTQYF
TRBV6-4,TRBJ1-4,NA,NA,14,TGTGCCAGCAGTTATCAAGGGGAGGATGAAAAACTGTTTTTT,CASSYQGEDEKLFF
TRBV9,TRBJ2-2,NA,TRBD2,16,TGTGCCAGCAGCGTATACGGGGGGGGGAACACCGGGGAGCTGTTTTTT,CASSVYGGGNTGELFF
TRBV7-2,TRBJ2-7,NA,NA,16,TGTGCCAGCAGCTTAGGGCCCCGCAGGGCCACCTACGAGCAGTACTTC,CASSLGPRRATYEQYF
TRBV29-1,TRBJ2-1,NA,TRBD2,15,TGCAGCGTTGGGAAGGGGCTAGCGGGGGGAAATGAGCAGTTCTTC,CSVGKGLAGGNEQFF
TRBV5-1,TRBJ1-3,NA,TRBD1,16,TGCGCCAGCAGCCCGGGACAGGGTAGTAGGGGAAACACCATATATTTT,CASSPGQGSRGNTIYF
TRBV7-9,TRBJ1-2,NA,TRBD1,12,TGTGCCACTACAGGGGGCTGGAGTGGCTACACCTTC,CATTGGWSGYTF
TRBV7-6,TRBJ1-6,NA,NA,14,TGTGCCAGCAGCTTAGTACGGTTTAATTCACCCCTCCACTTT,CASSLVRFNSPLHF
TRBV4-3,TRBJ2-1,NA,TRBD1,13,TGCGCCAGCAGCCATCTAACAGGGGATGAGCAGTTCTTC,CASSHLTGDEQFF
TRBV6-1,TRBJ1-1,NA,NA,14,TGTGCCAGCAGTGAACGGCGGCAGAGCACTGAAGCTTTCTTT,CASSERRQSTEAFF